A single sample is the source of the 6 T cell receptor beta chains below, sequenced in a study of CXCR3-negative and CXCR3-positive naive CD8 T cells. TRB cDNA libraries were made by UMI-labeled 5' RACE. TCRdb re-called the 5' RACE reads and catalogs CDR3 proteins one per entry, DNA excluded. Seen in this sample are under 65,000 distinct CDR3 sequences; the ten most common clones hold roughly a quarter. The sample was memory CD8+ T cells from blood. The receptors were gathered from a human donor in good health. Some clones in this sample may be carry-over from other donors' samples.

The chain recombines TRBV10-3 with TRBJ1-1; TCRdb designates TRBD1, a call that cannot be tested without DNA. This CDR3 has 14 amino acids. In germline, CDR1 is ENHRY, CDR2 SYGVKD. CDR3 region: CAISEGGQLRVAFF.

The chain joins TRBV4-1 to TRBJ1-2; TCRdb selects TRBD1, and the lack of DNA leaves this call unchecked. There are 19 residues in the CDR3. Germline-derived CDR1 and CDR2 are MGHRA and YSYEKL. CDR3 sequence reads: CASSHPPGQGDGDTNSYTF.

This chain joins TRBV9 and TRBJ2-7; the TCRdb call, TRBD1, lacks DNA for checking. This CDR3 region has 14 residues. CDR1 SGDLS and CDR2 YYNGEE come from the germline V gene. The chain's CDR3 is CASSVGGTGHEQYF.

The chain has TRBV12-3 or TRBV12-4 and TRBJ2-7; no DNA is available, so the TRBD1 call from TCRdb remains unchecked. There are 16 residues in the CDR3. The CDR3 is CASSLGGQGVPYEQYF.

V is TRBV20-1 and J is TRBJ2-7; TCRdb selects TRBD1, and the lack of DNA leaves this call unchecked. The CDR3 consists of 13 residues. Germline V gives CDR1 DFQATT, CDR2 SNEGSKA (reference sequence). The chain's CDR3 is CSATSGQGYEQYF.

V and J are TRBV5-1 and TRBJ2-6; TCRdb's D gene call, TRBD1, goes unchecked for lack of DNA. The CDR3 sequence is 15 residues long. Germline assignment: CDR1 SGHRS and CDR2 YFSETQ. The CDR3 reads CASSLYREGANVLTF.